This T cell receptor beta chain was sequenced in a study of blood T cell repertoires in COVID-19. The wider study: Collection of acute and convalescent COVID-19 samples took place in the United States, Italy and Spain.

This table comes from immunoSEQ multiplex PCR, and its TCRdb copy is limited to in-frame clones, with some not included. The sample contains some 52,000 clones, approximately 84% of which appear only once. The length of the CDR3 is 17 residues. The V and J ends lost 4 bases and 10 bases, in that order; junction bases with no gene match: 15. In germline, CDR1 is LNHDA, CDR2 SQIVND (reference sequence). The receptor's source is a human donor with active COVID-19. The donor label of this sample is uncertain. This chain uses TRBV19 with TRBJ1-6; 8 bases fit TRBD1. What was sequenced was peripheral blood. The CDR3 DNA sequence: TGTGCCAGTAGTACCCGACAGGGGAGTTCCTCCAAGTCACCCCTCCACTTT. Protein: CASSTRQGSSSKSPLHF. The full variable domain, with the rest looked up from reference TRBV19 and TRBJ1-6, is DGGITQSPKYLFRKEGQNVTLSCEQNLNHDAMYWYRQDPGQGLRLIYYSQIVNDFQKGDIAEGYSVSREKKESFPLTVTSAQKNPTAFYLCASSTRQGSSSKSPLHFGNGTRLTVT.